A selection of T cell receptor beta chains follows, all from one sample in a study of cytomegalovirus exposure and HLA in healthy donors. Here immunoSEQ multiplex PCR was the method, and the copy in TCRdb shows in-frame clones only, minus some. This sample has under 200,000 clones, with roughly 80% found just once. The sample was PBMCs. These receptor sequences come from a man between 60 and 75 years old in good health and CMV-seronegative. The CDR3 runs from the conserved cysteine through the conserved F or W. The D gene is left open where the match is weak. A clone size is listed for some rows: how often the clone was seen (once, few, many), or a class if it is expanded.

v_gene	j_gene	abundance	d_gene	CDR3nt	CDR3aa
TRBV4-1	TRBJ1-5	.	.	TGCGCCAGCAGCCAAGCCAGAGGGAATCAGCCCCAGCATTTT	CASSQARGNQPQHF
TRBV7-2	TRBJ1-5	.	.	TGTGCCAGCAGCAAGGGACTTAGTAGCAATCAGCCCCAGAATTTT	CASSKGLSSNQPQNF
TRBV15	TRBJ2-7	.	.	TGTGCCACCAGCAGAGAGGCTAGCTCCTACGAGCAGTACTTC	CATSREASSYEQYF
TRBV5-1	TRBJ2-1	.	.	TGCGCCAGCAGCCCCCCGGAGGCGGGCAGGCAGTTCTTC	CASSPPEAGRQFF
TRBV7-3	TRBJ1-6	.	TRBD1	TGTGCCAGCAGCTTGGGCGGGACAGGAGGTTCACCCCTCCACTTT	CASSLGGTGGSPLHF
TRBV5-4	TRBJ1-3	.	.	TGTGCCAGCAGCTTGGGGCAGTTCGGAAACACCATATATTTT	CASSLGQFGNTIYF
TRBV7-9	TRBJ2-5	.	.	TGTGCCAGCAGCTTAGCTCAGGGGGGCCAAGAGACCCAGTACTTC	CASSLAQGGQETQYF
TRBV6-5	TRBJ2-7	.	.	TGTGCCAGCAGTTCGCCTGGCTCCTCCTACGAGCAGTACTTC	CASSSPGSSYEQYF
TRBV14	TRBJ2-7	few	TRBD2	TGTGCCAGCAGCCACGGACTAGCGGACACCTACGAGCAGTACTTC	CASSHGLADTYEQYF
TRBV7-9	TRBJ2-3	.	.	TGTGCCAGCAGCGAGGCTGCAGATACGCAGTATTTT	CASSEAADTQYF
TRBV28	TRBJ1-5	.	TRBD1	TGTGCCAGCATGGGACAGGGTGATCAGCCCCAGCATTTT	CASMGQGDQPQHF
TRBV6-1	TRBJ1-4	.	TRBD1	TGTGCCAGCAGTCTAACAGGGGTGTGGGAAAAACTGTTTTTT	CASSLTGVWEKLFF
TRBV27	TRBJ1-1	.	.	TGTGCCAGCAGTTTAAGGGGTTTGAACACTGAAGCTTTCTTT	CASSLRGLNTEAFF
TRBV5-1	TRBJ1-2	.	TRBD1	TGCGCCAGCAGCTTGGCTGGGACAGACTATGGCTACACCTTC	CASSLAGTDYGYTF
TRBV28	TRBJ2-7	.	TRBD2	TGTGCCAGCAGTTTAGGGGGGAGGGCCTGGGAGCAGTACTTC	CASSLGGRAWEQYF
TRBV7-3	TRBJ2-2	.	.	TGTGCCAGCAGCTTAGGGAGGCCGACCGGGGAGCTGTTTTTT	CASSLGRPTGELFF
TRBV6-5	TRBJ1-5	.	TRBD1	TGTGCCAGCAGCTACGGGACAGAGTATCAGCCCCAGCATTTT	CASSYGTEYQPQHF
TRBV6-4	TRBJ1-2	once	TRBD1	TGTGCCAGCAGTGACCTGACAGGGGCAGGTGGCTACACCTTC	CASSDLTGAGGYTF
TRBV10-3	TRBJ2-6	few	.	TGTGCCATCAGCAAGGACAGAGGAAGCTCTGGGGCCAACGTCCTGACTTTC	CAISKDRGSSGANVLTF
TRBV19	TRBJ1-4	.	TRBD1	TGTGCCAGTAGTATTTTGACAGGGGGTAATGAAAAACTGTTTTTT	CASSILTGGNEKLFF
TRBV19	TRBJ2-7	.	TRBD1	TGTGCCAGTAGTAGAGGCGGGACAGGGTCCCCCGAGCAGTACTTC	CASSRGGTGSPEQYF
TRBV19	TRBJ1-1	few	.	TGTGCCAGTATGCGCAACACTGAAGCTTTCTTT	CASMRNTEAFF
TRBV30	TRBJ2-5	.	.	TGTGCCTGGAGTGCCCAGGGGAATGAATATCGAAAGGCCCAGTACTTC	CAWSAQGNEYRKAQYF
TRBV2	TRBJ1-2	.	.	TGTGCCAGCAGTCCGACAGGAATTTACGCCTATGGCTACACCTTC	CASSPTGIYAYGYTF
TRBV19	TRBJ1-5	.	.	TGTGCCAGTAGTATAGGGGGGCAGACAGATCAGCCCCAGCATTTT	CASSIGGQTDQPQHF
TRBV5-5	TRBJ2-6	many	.	TGTGCCAGCAGCCTCGGACAGACCTCTGGGGCCAACGTCCTGACTTTC	CASSLGQTSGANVLTF
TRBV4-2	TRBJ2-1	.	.	TGTGCCAGCAGCCAAAGAGGGGACGAGACAGTCGGGAGTGAGCAGTTCTTC	CASSQRGDETVGSEQFF
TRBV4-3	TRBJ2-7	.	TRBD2	TGCGCCAGCAGCCAAGATCTCAGGACTAGCTCGTACGAGCAGTACTTC	CASSQDLRTSSYEQYF
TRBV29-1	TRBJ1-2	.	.	TGCAGCGTTGTTCGGGGGGCTAACTATGGCTACACCTTC	CSVVRGANYGYTF
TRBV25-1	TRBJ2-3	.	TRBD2	TGTGCCAGCGCCCCGGGGGGAGATACGCAGTATTTT	CASAPGGDTQYF
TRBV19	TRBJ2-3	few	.	TGTGCCAGTTCTAGGGGATCAGATACGCAGTATTTT	CASSRGSDTQYF
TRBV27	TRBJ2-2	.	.	TGTGCCAGCAGGGCGGGAACGAACACCGGGGAGCTGTTTTTT	CASRAGTNTGELFF
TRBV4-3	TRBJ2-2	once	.	TGCGCCAGCAGCCCCTCGGTGGGCGCGAACACCGGGGAGCTGTTTTTT	CASSPSVGANTGELFF
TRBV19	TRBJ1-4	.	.	TGTGCCAGTAATCAGCGGGGGGCGTCTTCTAATGAAAAACTGTTTTTT	CASNQRGASSNEKLFF
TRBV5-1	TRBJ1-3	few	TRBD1	TGCGCCAGCAGCCAAAGACAGGGGGCTACGGGAAACACCATATATTTT	CASSQRQGATGNTIYF
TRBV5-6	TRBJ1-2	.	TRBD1	TGTGCCAGCAGCCAAGGACAGGGGCATAACTATGGCTACACCTTC	CASSQGQGHNYGYTF
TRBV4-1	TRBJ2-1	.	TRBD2	TGCGCCAGCAGCCAGCCTAGCGGGATCTACAATGAGCAGTTCTTC	CASSQPSGIYNEQFF
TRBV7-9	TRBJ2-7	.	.	TGTGCCAGCAGCCCCCGGGACACACTATACGAGCAGTACTTC	CASSPRDTLYEQYF
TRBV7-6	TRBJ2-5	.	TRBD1	TGTGCCAGCAGCTTAGAACAGGGGGCTGGTGAGACCCAGTACTTC	CASSLEQGAGETQYF
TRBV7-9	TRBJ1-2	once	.	TGTGCCAGCAGCCTGCTCGGGAGCAGGGGCTACACCTTC	CASSLLGSRGYTF
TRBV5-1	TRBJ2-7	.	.	TGCGCCAGCAGCGTAACAGGATTGTCCTCCTACGAGCAGTACTTC	CASSVTGLSSYEQYF
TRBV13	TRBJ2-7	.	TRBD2	TGTGCCAGCAGCTGGACTAGCGGGAGCTACGAGCAGTACTTC	CASSWTSGSYEQYF
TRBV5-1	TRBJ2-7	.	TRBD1	TGCGCCAGCAGCCGGGACAGGGAGACCTACGAGCAGTACTTC	CASSRDRETYEQYF